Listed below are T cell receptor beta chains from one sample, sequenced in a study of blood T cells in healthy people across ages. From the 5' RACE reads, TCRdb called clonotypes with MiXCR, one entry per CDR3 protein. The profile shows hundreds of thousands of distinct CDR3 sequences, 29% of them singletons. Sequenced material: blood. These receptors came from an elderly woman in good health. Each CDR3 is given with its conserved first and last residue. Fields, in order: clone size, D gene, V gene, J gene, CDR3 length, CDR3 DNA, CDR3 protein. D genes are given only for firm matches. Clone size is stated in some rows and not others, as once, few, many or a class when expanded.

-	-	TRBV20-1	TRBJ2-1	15	TGCAGTGCTAGAGATCTTCGCAGGGGCAACAATGAGCAGTTCTTC	CSARDLRRGNNEQFF
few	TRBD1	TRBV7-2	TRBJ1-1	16	TGTGCCAGCAGCCTACGAGAGACAGGGCGGGGCACTGAAGCTTTCTTT	CASSLRETGRGTEAFF
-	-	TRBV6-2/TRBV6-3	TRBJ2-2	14	TGTGCCAGCAGGTACTCGATAAGGAACGGGGAGCTGTTTTTT	CASRYSIRNGELFF
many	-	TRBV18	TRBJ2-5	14	TGTGCCAGCTCACCTCCACACAGGTCGGAGACCCAGTACTTC	CASSPPHRSETQYF
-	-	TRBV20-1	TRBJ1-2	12	TGCAGTGCTAGAGATGCCGGGCTTGGCTACACCTTC	CSARDAGLGYTF
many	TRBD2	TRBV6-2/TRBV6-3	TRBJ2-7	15	TGTGCCAGCAGTTACTCGGCCGGCGGGGGATACGAGCAGTACTTC	CASSYSAGGGYEQYF
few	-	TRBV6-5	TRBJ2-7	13	TGTGCCAGCAAAAAAGGGCAGAATTACGAGCAGTACTTC	CASKKGQNYEQYF
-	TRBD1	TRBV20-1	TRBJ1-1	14	TGCAGTGCTAGAGCCGGACAGGGGAACACTGAAGCTTTCTTT	CSARAGQGNTEAFF
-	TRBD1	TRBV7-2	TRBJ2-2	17	TGTGCCAGCAGCTTATCATCCGGGACAGGGGGTGCCGGGGAGCTGTTTTTT	CASSLSSGTGGAGELFF
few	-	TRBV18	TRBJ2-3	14	TGTGCCAGCTTTCGCTGGGGGGAAGGAGATACGCAGTATTTT	CASFRWGEGDTQYF
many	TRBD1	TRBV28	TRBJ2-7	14	TGTGCCAGCCAAGCAGGGGGCGAACCCTACGAGCAGTACTTC	CASQAGGEPYEQYF
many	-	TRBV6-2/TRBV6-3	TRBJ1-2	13	TGTGCCAGCAGTTACGTGGCAGGGGATGGCTACACCTTC	CASSYVAGDGYTF
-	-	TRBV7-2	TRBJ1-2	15	TGTGCCAGCAGCTCCGCAGACCCCGGTACCTATGGCTACACCTTC	CASSSADPGTYGYTF
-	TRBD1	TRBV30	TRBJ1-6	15	TGTGCCTGGAAACAGGGGAACTTGGGAAATTCACCCCTCCACTTT	CAWKQGNLGNSPLHF
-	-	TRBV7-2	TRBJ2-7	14	TGTGCCAGCAGCTTAGGGGGGAGAACCTACGAGCAGTACTTC	CASSLGGRTYEQYF
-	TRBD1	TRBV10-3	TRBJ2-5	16	TGTGCCATCAAATCCGGGACAGGGGGCCCCCAAGAGACCCAGTACTTC	CAIKSGTGGPQETQYF
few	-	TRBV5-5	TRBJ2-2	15	TGTGCCAGCAGCTTTAGTTGGGGGGACACCGGGGAGCTGTTTTTT	CASSFSWGDTGELFF
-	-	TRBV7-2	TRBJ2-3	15	TGTGCCAGCAGCCTCCGCAGGGATAGCACAGATACGCAGTATTTT	CASSLRRDSTDTQYF
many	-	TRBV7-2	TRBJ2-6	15	TGTGCCAGCAGCCGACAGACCTCTGGGGCCAACGTCCTGACTTTC	CASSRQTSGANVLTF
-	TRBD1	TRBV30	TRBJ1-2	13	TGTGCCTGGAGAGGAGGGGGCAGCTATGGCTACACCTTC	CAWRGGGSYGYTF
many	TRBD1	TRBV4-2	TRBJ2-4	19	TGTGCCAGCAGACCGGTTGGACAGGGGGAAGAAGGGACCAAAAACATTCAGTACTTC	CASRPVGQGEEGTKNIQYF
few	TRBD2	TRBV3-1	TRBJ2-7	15	TGTGCCAGCAGCCACCCGGGGGGGGCGAAAGACGAGCAGTACTTC	CASSHPGGAKDEQYF
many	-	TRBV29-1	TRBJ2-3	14	TGCAGCGTTGAATATGGAACACCTACAGATACGCAGTATTTT	CSVEYGTPTDTQYF
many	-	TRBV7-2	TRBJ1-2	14	TGTGCCAGCAGCACAGGGTCTCCAAACTATGGCTACACCTTC	CASSTGSPNYGYTF
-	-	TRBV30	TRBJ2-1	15	TGTGCCTGGACGTGGGGGAAAGTCTCCTACAATGAGCAGTTCTTC	CAWTWGKVSYNEQFF
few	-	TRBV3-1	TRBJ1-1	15	TGTGCCAGCAGCCAAGCTCCAGGACAGAACACTGAAGCTTTCTTT	CASSQAPGQNTEAFF
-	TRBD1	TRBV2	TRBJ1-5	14	TGTGCCAGCACCGTGGACAGGGGGAATCAGCCCCAGCATTTT	CASTVDRGNQPQHF
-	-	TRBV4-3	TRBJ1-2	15	TGCGCCAGCAGCCAAGATTCCCGCGGTCCTTCTGGCTACACCTTC	CASSQDSRGPSGYTF
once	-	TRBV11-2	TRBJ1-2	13	TGTGCCAGCAGCTCTGACAGGCACCATGGCTACACCTTC	CASSSDRHHGYTF
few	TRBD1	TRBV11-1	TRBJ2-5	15	TGTGCCAGCGGACGGACAGGGACACAAGGAGAGACCCAGTACTTC	CASGRTGTQGETQYF
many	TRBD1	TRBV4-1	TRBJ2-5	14	TGCGCCAGCAGCCTACAGGGGCTCCAAGAGACCCAGTACTTC	CASSLQGLQETQYF
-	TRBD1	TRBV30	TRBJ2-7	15	TGTGCCTGGAGTGTACGTGGACAGGGGCCCTACGAGCAGTACTTC	CAWSVRGQGPYEQYF
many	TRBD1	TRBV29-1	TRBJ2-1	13	TGCAGCGTAGAACCGGGACAGCTCAATGAGCAGTTCTTC	CSVEPGQLNEQFF
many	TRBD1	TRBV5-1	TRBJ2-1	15	TGCGCCAGTATCGGGACAGGGGGACCTTACAATGAGCAGTTCTTC	CASIGTGGPYNEQFF
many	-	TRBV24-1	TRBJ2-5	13	TGTGCCACCGGGCCCGGAGGACAAGAGACCCAGTACTTC	CATGPGGQETQYF
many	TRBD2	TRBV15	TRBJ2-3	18	TGTGCCACCAGCAGAGATGGCGGACTAGCGGCTAGCACAGATACGCAGTATTTT	CATSRDGGLAASTDTQYF
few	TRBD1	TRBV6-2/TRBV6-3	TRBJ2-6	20	TGTGCCAGCAGTCCCGCTGCTCACGACAGGGGGCCATCTGGGGCCAACGTCCTGACTTTC	CASSPAAHDRGPSGANVLTF
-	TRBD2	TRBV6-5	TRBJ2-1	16	TGTGCCAGCAGAATCAAAGCGGGAGTCGCCTACAATGAGCAGTTCTTC	CASRIKAGVAYNEQFF
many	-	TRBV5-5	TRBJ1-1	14	TGTGCCAGCATCCTAACCAGGGTAGGGACTGAAGCTTTCTTT	CASILTRVGTEAFF
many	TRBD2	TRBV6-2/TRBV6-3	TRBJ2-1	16	TGTGCCAGCAACACACTAGCGGGGGGCCGCTACAATGAGCAGTTCTTC	CASNTLAGGRYNEQFF
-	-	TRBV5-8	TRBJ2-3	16	TGTGCCAGCAGCTTGATGGGTAGGGGGGGGCCAGATACGCAGTATTTT	CASSLMGRGGPDTQYF
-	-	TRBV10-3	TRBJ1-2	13	TGTGCCATCACCCCGGGACCGGACTATGGCTACACCTTC	CAITPGPDYGYTF
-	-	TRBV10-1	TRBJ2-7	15	TGCGCCAGCTCAAGGGCAGGGTCCCCAACCTACGAGCAGTACTTC	CASSRAGSPTYEQYF
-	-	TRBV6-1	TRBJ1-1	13	TGTGCCAGCAGTGAACTCCTTGGGGCCGTGGCTTTCTTT	CASSELLGAVAFF
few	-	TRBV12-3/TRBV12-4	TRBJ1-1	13	TGTGCCAGCAGTTTTAGGAGGAACACTGAAGCTTTCTTT	CASSFRRNTEAFF
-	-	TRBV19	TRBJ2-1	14	TGTGCCAGTAGTATAGGTCAGGGGCGAATTCCCCAGTTCTTC	CASSIGQGRIPQFF
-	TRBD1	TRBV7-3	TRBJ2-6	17	TGTGCCAGCAGCCAAAGGACAGGTTTCATATCAGCCAACGTCCTGACTTTC	CASSQRTGFISANVLTF
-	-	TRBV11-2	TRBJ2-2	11	TGTGCCAGCGGGGGCACCGGGGAGCTGTTTTTT	CASGGTGELFF
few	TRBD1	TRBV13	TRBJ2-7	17	TGTGCCAGCAGCTTAGGCGGATCTGCAGGGGGTGGGAACGAGCAGTACTTC	CASSLGGSAGGGNEQYF
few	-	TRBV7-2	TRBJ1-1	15	TGTGCCAGCAGCCCCTCGGACAGTACGAACACTGAAGCTTTCTTT	CASSPSDSTNTEAFF
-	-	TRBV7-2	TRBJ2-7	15	TGTGCCAGCAGCTTAGAGGCAGGGGAGCACAATGAGCAGTACTTC	CASSLEAGEHNEQYF
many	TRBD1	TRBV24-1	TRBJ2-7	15	TGTGCCACCAGTGACGGACAGGGATGGACCTACGAGCAGTACTTC	CATSDGQGWTYEQYF
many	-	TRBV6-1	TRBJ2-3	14	TGTGCCAGCAGTGAAGAGGAAAGGTCGGGTACGCAGTATTTT	CASSEEERSGTQYF
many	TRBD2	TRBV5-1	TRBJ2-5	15	TGCGCCAGCAGTCTGACTAGCGGGGTTGGGGAGACCCAGTACTTC	CASSLTSGVGETQYF